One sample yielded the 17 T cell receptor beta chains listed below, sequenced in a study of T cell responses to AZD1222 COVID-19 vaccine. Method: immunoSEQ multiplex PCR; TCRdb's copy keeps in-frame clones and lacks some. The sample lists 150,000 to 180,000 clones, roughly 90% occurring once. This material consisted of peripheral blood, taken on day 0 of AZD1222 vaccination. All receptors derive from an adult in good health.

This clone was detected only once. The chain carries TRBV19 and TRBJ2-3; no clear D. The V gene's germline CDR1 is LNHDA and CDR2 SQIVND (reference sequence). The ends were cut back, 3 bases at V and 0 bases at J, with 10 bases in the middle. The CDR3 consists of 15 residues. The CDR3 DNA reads TGTGCCAGTAGTATCGGCCAGCATAGCACAGATACGCAGTATTTT. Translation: CASSIGQHSTDTQYF.

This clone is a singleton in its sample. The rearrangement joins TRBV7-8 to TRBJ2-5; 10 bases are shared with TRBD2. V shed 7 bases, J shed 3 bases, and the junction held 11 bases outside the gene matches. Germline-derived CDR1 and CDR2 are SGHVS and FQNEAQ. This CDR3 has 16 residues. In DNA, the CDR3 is TGTGCCAGCACCCCGCGGGCTAGCGGGGGAGAAGAGACCCAGTACTTC. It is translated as CASTPRASGGEETQYF.

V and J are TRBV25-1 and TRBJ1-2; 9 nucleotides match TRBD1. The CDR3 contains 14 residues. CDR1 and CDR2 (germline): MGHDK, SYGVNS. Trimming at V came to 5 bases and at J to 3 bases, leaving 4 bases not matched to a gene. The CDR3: CASSRGQGDYGYTF. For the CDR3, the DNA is TGTGCCAGCAGTCGGGGACAGGGAGACTATGGCTACACCTTC.

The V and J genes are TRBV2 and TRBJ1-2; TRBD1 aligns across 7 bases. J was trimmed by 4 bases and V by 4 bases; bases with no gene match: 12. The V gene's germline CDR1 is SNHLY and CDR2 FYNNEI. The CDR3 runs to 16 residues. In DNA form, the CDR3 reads TGTGCCAGCAGTGGCACAGGGGACTCCGTAGGCTATGGCTACACCTTC. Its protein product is CASSGTGDSVGYGYTF.

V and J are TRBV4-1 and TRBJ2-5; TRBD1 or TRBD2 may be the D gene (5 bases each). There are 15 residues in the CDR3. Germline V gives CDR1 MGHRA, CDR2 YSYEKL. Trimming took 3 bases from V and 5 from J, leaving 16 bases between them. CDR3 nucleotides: TGCGCCAGCAGCCACGTGGCAGGTTGGGGGGAGACCCAGTACTTC. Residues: CASSHVAGWGETQYF.

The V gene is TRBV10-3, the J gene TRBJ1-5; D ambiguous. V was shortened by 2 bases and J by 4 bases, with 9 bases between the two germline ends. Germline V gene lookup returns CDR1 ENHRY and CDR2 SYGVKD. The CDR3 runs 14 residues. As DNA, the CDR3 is TGTGCCATCAGTGAGAGGGCGGGAAATCAGCCCCAGCATTTT. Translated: CAISERAGNQPQHF.

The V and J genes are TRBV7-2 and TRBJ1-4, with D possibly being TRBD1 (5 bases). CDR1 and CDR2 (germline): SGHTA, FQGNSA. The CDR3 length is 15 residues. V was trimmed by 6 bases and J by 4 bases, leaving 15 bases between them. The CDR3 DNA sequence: TGTGCCAGCAGTATTGGGACCGGCCGTAATGAAAAACTGTTTTTT. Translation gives CASSIGTGRNEKLFF.

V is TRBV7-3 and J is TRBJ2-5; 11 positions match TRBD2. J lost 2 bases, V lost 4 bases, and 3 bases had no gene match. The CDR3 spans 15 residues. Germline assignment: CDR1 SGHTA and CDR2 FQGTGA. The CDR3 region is CASSYIAGGQETQYF. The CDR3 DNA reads TGTGCCAGCAGCTACATAGCGGGGGGGCAAGAGACCCAGTACTTC.

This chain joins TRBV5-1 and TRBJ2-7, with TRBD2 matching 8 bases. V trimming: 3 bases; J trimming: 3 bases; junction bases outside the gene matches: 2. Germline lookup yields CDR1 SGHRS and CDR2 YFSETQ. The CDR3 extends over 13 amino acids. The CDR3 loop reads CASSSGGIYEQYF. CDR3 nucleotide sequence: TGCGCCAGCAGCTCGGGGGGGATCTACGAGCAGTACTTC. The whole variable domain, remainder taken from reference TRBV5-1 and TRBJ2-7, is KAGVTQTPRYLIKTRGQQVTLSCSPISGHRSVSWYQQTPGQGLQFLFEYFSETQRNKGNFPGRFSGRQFSNSRSEMNVSTLELGDSALYLCASSSGGIYEQYFGPGTRLTVT.

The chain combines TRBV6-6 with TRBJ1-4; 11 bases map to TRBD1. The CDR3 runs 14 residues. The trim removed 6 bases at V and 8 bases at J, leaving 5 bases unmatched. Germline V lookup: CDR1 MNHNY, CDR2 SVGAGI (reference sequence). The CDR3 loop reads CASSQDRGREKLFF. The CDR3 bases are TGTGCCAGCAGCCAGGACAGGGGGCGGGAAAAACTGTTTTTT.

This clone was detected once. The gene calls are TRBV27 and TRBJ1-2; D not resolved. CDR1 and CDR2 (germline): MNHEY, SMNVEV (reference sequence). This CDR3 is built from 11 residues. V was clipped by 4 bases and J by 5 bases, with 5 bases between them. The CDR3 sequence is CASSSGYGYTF. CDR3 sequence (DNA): TGTGCCAGCAGTTCTGGGTATGGCTACACCTTC.

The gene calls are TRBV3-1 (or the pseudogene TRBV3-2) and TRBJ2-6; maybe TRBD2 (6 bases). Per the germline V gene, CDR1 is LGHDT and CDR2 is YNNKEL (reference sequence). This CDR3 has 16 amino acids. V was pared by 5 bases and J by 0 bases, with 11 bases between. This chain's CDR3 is CASSFTGGSGANVLTF. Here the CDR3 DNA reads TGTGCCAGCAGCTTTACCGGGGGCTCTGGGGCCAACGTCCTGACTTTC.

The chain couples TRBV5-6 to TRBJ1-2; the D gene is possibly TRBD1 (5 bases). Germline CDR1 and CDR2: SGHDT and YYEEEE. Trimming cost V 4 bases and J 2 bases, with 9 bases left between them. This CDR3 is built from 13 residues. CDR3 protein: CASSPDRNYGYTF. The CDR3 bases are TGTGCCAGCAGCCCAGACAGAAACTATGGCTACACCTTC.

CDR3 nucleotide sequence: TGTGCCATCAGTGAATTCGGCGCCTACGAGCAGTACTTC. It specifies CAISEFGAYEQYF. V is TRBV10-3 and J is TRBJ2-7, with D unclear. Trimming removed 3 bases at V and 2 bases at J, with 8 bases between. This CDR3 has 13 residues. Germline V lookup: CDR1 ENHRY, CDR2 SYGVKD.

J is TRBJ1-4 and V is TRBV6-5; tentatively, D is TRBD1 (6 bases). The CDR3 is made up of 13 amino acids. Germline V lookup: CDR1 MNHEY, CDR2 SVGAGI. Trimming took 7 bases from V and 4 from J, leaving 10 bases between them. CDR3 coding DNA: TGTGCCAGCACCCGGACAGTTAATGAAAAACTGTTTTTT. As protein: CASTRTVNEKLFF.

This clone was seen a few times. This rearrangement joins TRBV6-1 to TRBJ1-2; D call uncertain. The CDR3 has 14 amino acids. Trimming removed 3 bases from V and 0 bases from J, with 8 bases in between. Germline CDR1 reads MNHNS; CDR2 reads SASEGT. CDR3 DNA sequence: TGTGCCAGCAGTGAGGGGTTAGCTAACTATGGCTACACCTTC. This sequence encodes CASSEGLANYGYTF.

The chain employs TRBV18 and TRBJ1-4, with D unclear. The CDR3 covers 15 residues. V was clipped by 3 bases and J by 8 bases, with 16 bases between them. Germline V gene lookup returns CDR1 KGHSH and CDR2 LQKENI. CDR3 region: CASSPETLRGEKLFF. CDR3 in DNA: TGTGCCAGCTCACCCGAGACACTACGCGGGGAAAAACTGTTTTTT.